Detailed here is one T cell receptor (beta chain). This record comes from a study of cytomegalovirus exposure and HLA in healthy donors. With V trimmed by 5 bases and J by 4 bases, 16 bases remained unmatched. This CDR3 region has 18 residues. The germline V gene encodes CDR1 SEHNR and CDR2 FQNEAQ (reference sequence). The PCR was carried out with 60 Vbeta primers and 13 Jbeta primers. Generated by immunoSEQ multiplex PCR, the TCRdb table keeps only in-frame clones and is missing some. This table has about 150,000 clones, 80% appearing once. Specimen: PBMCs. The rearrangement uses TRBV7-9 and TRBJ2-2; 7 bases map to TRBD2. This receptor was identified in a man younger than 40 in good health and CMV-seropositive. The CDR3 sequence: CASSRQRGGPAPTGELFF. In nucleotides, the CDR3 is TGTGCCAGCAGCCGTCAACGGGGAGGGCCAGCGCCCACCGGGGAGCTGTTTTTT.